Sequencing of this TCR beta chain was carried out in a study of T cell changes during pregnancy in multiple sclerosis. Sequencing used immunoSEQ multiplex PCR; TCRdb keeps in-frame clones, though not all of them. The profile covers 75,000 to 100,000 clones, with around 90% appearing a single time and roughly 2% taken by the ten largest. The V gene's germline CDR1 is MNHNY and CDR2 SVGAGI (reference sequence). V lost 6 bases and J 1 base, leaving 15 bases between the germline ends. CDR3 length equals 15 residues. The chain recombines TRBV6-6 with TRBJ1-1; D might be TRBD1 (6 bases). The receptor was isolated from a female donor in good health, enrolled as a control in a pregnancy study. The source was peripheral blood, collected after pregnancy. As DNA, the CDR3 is TGTGCCAGCAGCCCGGGACACGGATCGAACACTGAAGCTTTCTTT. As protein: CASSPGHGSNTEAFF.